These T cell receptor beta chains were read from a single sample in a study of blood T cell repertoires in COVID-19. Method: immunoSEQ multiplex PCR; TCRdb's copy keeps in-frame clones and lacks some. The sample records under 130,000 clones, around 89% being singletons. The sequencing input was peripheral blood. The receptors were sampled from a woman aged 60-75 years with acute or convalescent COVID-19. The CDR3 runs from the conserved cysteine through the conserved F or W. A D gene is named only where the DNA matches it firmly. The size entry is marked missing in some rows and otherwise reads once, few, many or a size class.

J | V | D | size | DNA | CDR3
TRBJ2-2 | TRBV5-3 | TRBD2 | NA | TGTGCCAGAAGCCCCTGGGAAGCGGGAGGGTTTCCGGTGGGCACCGGGGAGCTGTTTTTT | CARSPWEAGGFPVGTGELFF
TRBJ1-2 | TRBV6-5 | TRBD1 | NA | TGTGCCAGCAGTTTCCACAGGGGAAGCTATGGCTACACCTTC | CASSFHRGSYGYTF
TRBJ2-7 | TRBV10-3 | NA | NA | TGTGCCATCAGGCCCGCAATAGGGGGGGTCCCCTACGAGCAGTACTTC | CAIRPAIGGVPYEQYF
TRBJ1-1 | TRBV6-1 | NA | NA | TGTGCCAGCAGTGAAGCGGGTAGGTGGGGGCCTCGGAACACTGAAGCTTTCTTT | CASSEAGRWGPRNTEAFF
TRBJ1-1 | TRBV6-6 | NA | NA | TGTGCCAGCAGTACACAGGGAGCGAACACTGAAGCTTTCTTT | CASSTQGANTEAFF
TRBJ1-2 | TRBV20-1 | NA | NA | TGCAGTGCGAGTCCAGGGGTCGGCTACACCTTC | CSASPGVGYTF
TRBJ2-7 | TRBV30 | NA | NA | TGTGCCTGGAGTGTTGGCTGGTATTACGAGCAGTACTTC | CAWSVGWYYEQYF
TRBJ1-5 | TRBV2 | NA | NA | TGTGCCAGCAGTGAAATCTATAGCAATCAGCCCCAGCATTTT | CASSEIYSNQPQHF
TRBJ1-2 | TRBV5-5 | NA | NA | TGTGCCAGCAGCACCGCGGGGAACTATGGCTACACCTTC | CASSTAGNYGYTF
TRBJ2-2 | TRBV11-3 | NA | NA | TGTGCCAGCAGCCCGGGGTGGGCCGGGGAGCTGTTTTTT | CASSPGWAGELFF
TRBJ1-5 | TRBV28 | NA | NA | TGTGCCAGCAGACCGGGTAATCAGCCCCAGCATTTT | CASRPGNQPQHF
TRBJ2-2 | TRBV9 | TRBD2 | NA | TGTGCCAGCAGCGTAGAGCAAGCGGGAGTTACCGGGGAGCTGTTTTTT | CASSVEQAGVTGELFF
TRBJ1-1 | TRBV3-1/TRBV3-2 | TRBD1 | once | TGTGCCAGCAGCCTGGGACAGGGGAAGACTTGGGCTTTCTTT | CASSLGQGKTWAFF
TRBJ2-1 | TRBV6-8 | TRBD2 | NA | TGTGCCAGCAGTCCTTTAGCGGGAGGGCCGAATGAGCAGTTCTTC | CASSPLAGGPNEQFF
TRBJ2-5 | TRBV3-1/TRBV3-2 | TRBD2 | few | TGTGCCAGCAGTCTTGGACTAGCGGGACTCCAGACCCAGTACTTC | CASSLGLAGLQTQYF
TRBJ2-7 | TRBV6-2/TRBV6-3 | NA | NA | TGTGCCAGCAGTTACTCTGCGTTTGGACAGCTTTACGAGCAGTACTTC | CASSYSAFGQLYEQYF
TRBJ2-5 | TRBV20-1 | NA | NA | TGCAGTGCTGGCGGTTTAGAGACCCAGTACTTC | CSAGGLETQYF
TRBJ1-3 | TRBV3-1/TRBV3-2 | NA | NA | TGTGCCAGCAGCCAAGATCCGGGATACACCATATATTTT | CASSQDPGYTIYF
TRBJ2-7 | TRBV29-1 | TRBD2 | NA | TGCAGCGTTGGACTAGCCCCCTACGAGCAGTACTTC | CSVGLAPYEQYF
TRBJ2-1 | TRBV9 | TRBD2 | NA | TGTGCCAGCAGCGTAGGACTAGCAACCAATGAGCAGTTCTTC | CASSVGLATNEQFF
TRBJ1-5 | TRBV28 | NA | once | TGTGCCAGCTCGGGGGGGTCCTTAGGCAATCAGCCCCAGCATTTT | CASSGGSLGNQPQHF
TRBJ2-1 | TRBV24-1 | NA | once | TGTGCCACCAATTCCGGGTTTGGTGAGCAGTTCTTC | CATNSGFGEQFF
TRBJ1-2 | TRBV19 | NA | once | TGTGCCAGTAGTGAACGTAGTGGCTACACCTTC | CASSERSGYTF
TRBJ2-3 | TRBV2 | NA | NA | TGTGCCAGCAGAGGACTGTCGGTCGCAGATACGCAGTATTTT | CASRGLSVADTQYF
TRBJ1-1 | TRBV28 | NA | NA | TGTGCCAGCAGTTTAGGCGGCAGCCAGAACACTGAAGCTTTCTTT | CASSLGGSQNTEAFF
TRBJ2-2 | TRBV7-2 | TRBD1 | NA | TGTGCCAGCAGCACGCGACAGGGGGCCGGGGCCGGGGAGCTGTTTTTT | CASSTRQGAGAGELFF
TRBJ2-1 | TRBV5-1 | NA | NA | TGCGCCAGCAGCCCCCAAAGGGAGATTTTAAATGAGCAGTTCTTC | CASSPQREILNEQFF
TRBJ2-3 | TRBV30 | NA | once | TGTGCCTGGAGTGAAGGGGGAGTAGATACGCAGTATTTT | CAWSEGGVDTQYF
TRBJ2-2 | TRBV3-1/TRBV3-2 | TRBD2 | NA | TGTGCCAGCAGCTGGGGCGGGCGGGAGTCCGGGGAGCTGTTTTTT | CASSWGGRESGELFF
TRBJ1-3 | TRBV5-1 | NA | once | TGCGCCAGCAGCTTGGGAGACACACTCTCTGGAAACACCATATATTTT | CASSLGDTLSGNTIYF
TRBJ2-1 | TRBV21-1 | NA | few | TGTGCCAGCAGCAAAACGGAGTTCCTGAACGGGAGAGGTTCCTACAATGAGCAGTTCTTC | CASSKTEFLNGRGSYNEQFF
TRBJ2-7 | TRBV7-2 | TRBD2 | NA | TGTGCCAGCAGCTCAATAGCGGGAGGGACCTACGAGCAGTACTTC | CASSSIAGGTYEQYF
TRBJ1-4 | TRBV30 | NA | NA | TGTGCCTGGAGTGGTCCCCCGAACGGGGAAAAACTGTTTTTT | CAWSGPPNGEKLFF
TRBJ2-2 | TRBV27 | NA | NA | TGTGCCAGCAGTTTTGGCGCGGGAAACACCGGGGAGCTGTTTTTT | CASSFGAGNTGELFF
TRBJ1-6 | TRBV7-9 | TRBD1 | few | TGTGCCAGCAGCTTAGGGGACAGGGGATCACCCCTCCACTTT | CASSLGDRGSPLHF
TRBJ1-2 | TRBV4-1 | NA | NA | TGCGCCAGCAGCCAAGATCAGGCAGGGCTATACGGCGGCTACACCTTC | CASSQDQAGLYGGYTF
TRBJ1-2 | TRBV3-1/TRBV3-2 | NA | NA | TGTGCCAGCAGCCCAATAAGGGGCGCGGTATCTGGCTACACCTTC | CASSPIRGAVSGYTF
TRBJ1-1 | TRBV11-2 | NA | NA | TGTGCCAGCAGCTTTCAACAGGGGAACACTGAAGCTTTCTTT | CASSFQQGNTEAFF
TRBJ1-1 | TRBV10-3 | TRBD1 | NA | TGTGCCATCAGACGGGACAGGGAGAACACTGAAGCTTTCTTT | CAIRRDRENTEAFF
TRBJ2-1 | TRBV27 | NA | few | TGTGCCAGCAGTTTCGGGACCTACAATGAGCAGTTCTTC | CASSFGTYNEQFF
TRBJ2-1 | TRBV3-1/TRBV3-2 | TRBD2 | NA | TGTGCCAGCAGCCAAGATTGGGGGGGCTCCTACAATGAGCAGTTCTTC | CASSQDWGGSYNEQFF
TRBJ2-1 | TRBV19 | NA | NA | TGTGCCAGTAGTATTGGAACGGGAGTAGGGAATGAGCAGTTCTTC | CASSIGTGVGNEQFF
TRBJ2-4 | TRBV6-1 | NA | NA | TGTGCCAGCAGTGAAGTCTTTGCGGGATTAGCCAAAAACATTCAGTACTTC | CASSEVFAGLAKNIQYF
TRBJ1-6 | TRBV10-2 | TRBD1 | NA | TGCGCCAGCAGTGACAGGGGGGAGAATTCACCCCTCCACTTT | CASSDRGENSPLHF
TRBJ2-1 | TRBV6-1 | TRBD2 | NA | TGTGCCAGCAGTTCATTAGCGGGGGAAAATGAGCAGTTCTTC | CASSSLAGENEQFF